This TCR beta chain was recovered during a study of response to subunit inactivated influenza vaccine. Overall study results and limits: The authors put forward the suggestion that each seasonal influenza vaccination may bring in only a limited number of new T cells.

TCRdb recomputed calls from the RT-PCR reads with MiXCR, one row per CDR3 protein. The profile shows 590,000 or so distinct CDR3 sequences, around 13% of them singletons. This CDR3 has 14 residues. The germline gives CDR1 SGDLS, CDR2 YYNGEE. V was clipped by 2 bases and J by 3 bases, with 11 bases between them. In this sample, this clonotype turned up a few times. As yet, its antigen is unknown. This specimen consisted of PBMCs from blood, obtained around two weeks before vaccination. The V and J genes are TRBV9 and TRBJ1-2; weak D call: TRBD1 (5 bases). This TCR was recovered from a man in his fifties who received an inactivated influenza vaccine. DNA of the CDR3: TGTGCCAGCAGCGTGCGGACGGGGGACTATGGCTACACCTTC. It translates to CASSVRTGDYGYTF.